This T cell receptor beta chain was captured by sequencing in a study of T cells after posttransplantation cyclophosphamide. Overall study results and limits: Recipient CMV seropositivity and CMV reactivation strongly tracked TRB clonality. Skin or GI-infiltrating T cells shared few TRB sequences with blood.

Busulfan-fludarabine conditioning, marrow transplant, and cyclophosphamide on days +3 and +4 were administered. V shed 7 bases and J shed 1 base, with 18 bases lying between them. The germline CDR1 and CDR2 sequences are SGHAT and FQNNGV. The CDR3 is 16 amino acids. Clones were sequenced by immunoSEQ multiplex PCR, and TCRdb holds only the in-frame ones, with some missing. The table includes under 50,000 clones, less than 95% detected once. Remarks on this clone: Its antigen is as yet unknown.

The sample consisted of PBMCs, taken around 63 days after allogeneic stem cell transplant with posttransplant cyclophosphamide. This TCR was sampled from a male patient in his sixties who received an allogeneic stem cell transplant from a related donor and was CMV-positive. Some T cells here may be from the graft donor. This chain links TRBV11-2 with TRBJ2-3, with D unclear. The chain's CDR3 is CASNSDDAGGTDTQYF. As DNA, the CDR3 is TGTGCCAGCAACTCAGACGATGCCGGAGGCACAGATACGCAGTATTTT.